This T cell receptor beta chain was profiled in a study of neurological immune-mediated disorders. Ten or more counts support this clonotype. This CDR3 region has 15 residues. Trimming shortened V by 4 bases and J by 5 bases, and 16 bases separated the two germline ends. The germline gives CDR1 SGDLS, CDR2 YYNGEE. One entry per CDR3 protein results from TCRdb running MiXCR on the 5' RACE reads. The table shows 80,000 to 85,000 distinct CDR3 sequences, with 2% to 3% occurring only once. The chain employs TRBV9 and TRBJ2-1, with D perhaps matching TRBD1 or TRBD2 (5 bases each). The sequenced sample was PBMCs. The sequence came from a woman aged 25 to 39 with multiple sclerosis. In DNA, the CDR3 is TGTGCCAGCAGCCCGACCGGGACGCAAAACAATGAGCAGTTCTTC. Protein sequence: CASSPTGTQNNEQFF.